Presented here are 9 T cell receptor beta chains from one specimen sequenced in a study of beta chain features in type 1 diabetes. Expressed TCRB transcripts were sequenced after all isolated RNA was converted to cDNA. Sequencing used immunoSEQ multiplex PCR; TCRdb keeps in-frame clones, though not all of them. The table records hundreds of thousands of clones, 30% of them present only once. Input material: naive CD4+ T cells from blood. These receptors originate from a man between 18 and 35 years old in good health.

In this sample, this clone turned up a few times. The chain has TRBV28 and TRBJ2-1, with D possibly matching TRBD1 (6 bases). Germline loops: CDR1 MDHEN, CDR2 SYDVKM. The CDR3 has 13 amino acids. Trimming stripped 8 bases from V and 6 bases from J, with 14 bases between. The CDR3 reads CASAQGSPNEQFF. The CDR3 DNA sequence: TGTGCCAGCGCACAGGGTTCCCCCAATGAGCAGTTCTTC.

The J gene is TRBJ2-5, the V gene TRBV6-1, with D possibly TRBD1 on 5 matching bases. Germline V lookup: CDR1 MNHNS, CDR2 SASEGT. CDR3 length equals 16 residues. V lost 3 bases, J lost 1 base, and 15 bases lay in between. This chain's CDR3 is CASSDRREGVQETQYF. The CDR3 DNA reads TGTGCCAGCAGTGATCGTAGGGAAGGGGTCCAAGAGACCCAGTACTTC.

The chain uses TRBV18 and TRBJ1-3; D remains unclear. CDR1 is KGHSH, CDR2 LQKENI, per germline. The CDR3 extends over 13 amino acids. V gave up 4 bases and J gave up 0 bases, with 4 bases separating them. The CDR3 DNA reads TGTGCCAGCTCACTGCCCTCTGGAAACACCATATATTTT. Amino acids: CASSLPSGNTIYF.

The chain has TRBV25-1 and TRBJ2-1, with a tentative D call TRBD2 (7 bases). Germline lookup yields CDR1 MGHDK and CDR2 SYGVNS. The CDR3 runs 13 residues. Trimming pared 3 bases from V and 6 bases from J, leaving 9 bases between. CDR3 sequence: CASSEGGANEQFF. CDR3 coding DNA: TGTGCCAGCAGTGAGGGGGGGGCCAATGAGCAGTTCTTC.

This clone was seen more than once but under ten times. This chain links TRBV28 with TRBJ2-1; D is tentatively TRBD1 or TRBD2 (5 bases each). The CDR3 spans 15 residues. V lost 6 bases and J lost 4, with 16 bases in between. Germline CDR1 reads MDHEN; CDR2 reads SYDVKM. In DNA, the CDR3 is TGTGCCAGCAGCGCCGTCTCGGGGCCATACAATGAGCAGTTCTTC. Its translation: CASSAVSGPYNEQFF.

The chain joins TRBV11-2 to TRBJ2-3; tentatively, D is TRBD2 (6 bases). Germline lookup yields CDR1 SGHAT and CDR2 FQNNGV. This CDR3 is 16 amino acids long. Trimming shortened V by 4 bases and J by 0 bases, and 14 bases separated the two germline ends. CDR3 DNA: TGTGCCAGCAGCTCCCGGGGACTGGGGAGCACAGATACGCAGTATTTT. Translation gives CASSSRGLGSTDTQYF.

This rearrangement joins TRBV9 to TRBJ1-1; 9 positions agree with TRBD1. Trimming removed 3 bases from V and 2 bases from J; junction bases left unmatched: 8. The CDR3 consists of 16 residues. From germline, CDR1 is SGDLS and CDR2 YYNGEE. The CDR3 loop is CASSASRDRVNTEAFF. For the CDR3, the DNA is TGTGCCAGCAGCGCGAGCCGGGACAGGGTTAACACTGAAGCTTTCTTT.

This clone was picked up a small number of times. The chain couples TRBV30 to TRBJ2-7; TRBD2 matches at 7 bases. The CDR3 covers 14 residues. J lost 2 bases, V lost 6 bases, and 10 bases had no gene match. Germline CDR1 is GTSNPN and CDR2 is SVGIG (reference sequence). The DNA of the CDR3 is TGTGCCTGTCCTGCTAGCGGAACCCCCTACGAGCAGTACTTC. Amino acids: CACPASGTPYEQYF.

The V gene is TRBV5-6, the J gene TRBJ2-5; D might be TRBD2 (6 bases). The germline CDR1 and CDR2 sequences are SGHDT and YYEEEE. This CDR3 is 13 amino acids long. Trimming removed 1 base from V and 2 bases from J, with 6 bases in between. CDR3 coding DNA: TGTGCCAGCAGCTTGCGGGGGCAAGAGACCCAGTACTTC. Protein sequence: CASSLRGQETQYF.